This T cell receptor (beta chain) comes out of a study of blood T cell repertoires in COVID-19. This CDR3 has 18 amino acids. Germline loops: CDR1 MGHDK, CDR2 SYGVNS. The ends were cut back, 2 bases at V and 1 base at J, with 20 bases in the middle. Cohorts were based on clinical histories the participants reported. Shortly before study entry, within 2 weeks, exposed participants had met a COVID-19 case. Using immunoSEQ multiplex PCR, the repertoire was profiled, and TCRdb retains in-frame clones only, with some absent. The sample contains about 220,000 clones, 80% to 90% of which appear only once. The genes are TRBV25-1 and TRBJ2-5, with a weak D call TRBD1 (6 bases). The sequence was collected from a woman between 45 and 60 years old who had been exposed to COVID-19. Material: PBMCs or T cells enriched from blood (not recorded which). The CDR3 DNA sequence: TGTGCCAGCAGTGAACCTCGACAGGACGGCCGTCCCCAAGAGACCCAGTACTTC. Its translation: CASSEPRQDGRPQETQYF.